The 20 T cell receptor beta chains below all came from one sample that was sequenced in a study of T cells after posttransplantation cyclophosphamide (dated by TCRdb to 2016 to 2017). The library was generated by the immunoSEQ multiplex PCR assay. The source is immuneACCESS, and TCRdb retained only in-frame sequences with V and J called. Part of the clones is not carried over; for the studies checked, unresolved V genes explain less than half of this, and the remainder is unexplained. The sample counts 25,000 to 35,000 clones, each observed more than once. The top ten clones comprise approximately 4.3% of the sample. Sample: PBMCs. These receptors were collected from a woman in her 30s in good health and a related stem cell transplant donor.

V and J are TRBV25-1 and TRBJ2-5, with 10 bases fitting TRBD2. The CDR3 extends over 15 amino acids. CDR1 and CDR2 (germline): MGHDK, SYGVNS. The V and J ends lost 1 base and 2 bases, in that order; junction bases with no gene match: 1. The CDR3, as DNA: TGTGCCAGCAGTGAATTGGGACTAGCGCAAGAGACCCAGTACTTC. Translating gives CASSELGLAQETQYF.

This clone was recorded many times. CDR3 nucleotides: TGTGCCAGCAGCGAGGGGGCCGCCCCAATGAACACTGAAGCTTTCTTT. Its protein is CASSEGAAPMNTEAFF. The chain couples TRBV9 to TRBJ1-1; 7 positions agree with TRBD1. The CDR3 has 16 residues. CDR1 is SGDLS and CDR2 is YYNGEE in the germline V gene. After removal of 3 bases from V and 0 bases from J, the junction contained 8 bases not matched to a gene.

At least ten counts were recorded for this clone. The gene calls are TRBV4-1 and TRBJ1-5; weak D call: TRBD1 (6 bases). Germline V gene lookup returns CDR1 MGHRA and CDR2 YSYEKL. V was cut by 2 bases and J by 6 bases, with 20 bases left in between. This CDR3 is 17 amino acids long. CDR3 amino acids: CASSQRPPDSLGQPQHF. For the CDR3, the DNA is TGCGCCAGCAGCCAAAGGCCCCCGGACAGCTTGGGTCAGCCCCAGCATTTT.

This clone occurred many times. The rearrangement uses TRBV12-3 or TRBV12-4 and TRBJ1-1; perhaps TRBD1 as D (5 bases). Trimming left V 2 bases short and J 3 bases short, with 10 bases between. This CDR3 is built from 14 residues. The CDR3 coding sequence is TGTGCCAGCAGTTTAAGGGGATGGGACACTGAAGCTTTCTTT. It is translated as CASSLRGWDTEAFF.

Ten or more counts support this clone. V usage is TRBV28 and J usage is TRBJ1-4; TRBD1 agrees at 9 bases. The trim removed 7 bases at V and 8 bases at J, leaving 5 bases unmatched. Germline assignment: CDR1 MDHEN and CDR2 SYDVKM. The CDR3 covers 13 residues. CDR3 sequence reads: CASKDRGSEKLFF. The CDR3 region has the DNA TGTGCCAGCAAGGACAGGGGATCCGAAAAACTGTTTTTT.

This clone came up a few times. The chain is built from TRBV7-8 and TRBJ2-3, with TRBD1 matching over 8 bases. Losses at the gene ends were 6 bases for V and 5 bases for J; bases not matched to a gene: 16. The CDR3 has 17 amino acids. The germline CDR1 and CDR2 sequences are SGHVS and FQNEAQ. The CDR3 DNA reads as TGTGCCAGCAGTCCGAACAGGGGGATGGTTATGGGAGATACGCAGTATTTT. This encodes CASSPNRGMVMGDTQYF.

This clone was seen at least ten times. The chain couples TRBV28 to TRBJ1-2; the match to TRBD1 covers 7 bases. The germline V gene has CDR1 MDHEN and CDR2 SYDVKM. The V segment lost 5 bases and the J segment 2 bases; nucleotides outside the gene matches: 5. This CDR3 comprises 14 residues. CDR3 DNA sequence: TGTGCCAGCAGTCGGACAGGCGAAAACTATGGCTACACCTTC. Amino acids: CASSRTGENYGYTF.

This clone was counted many times. This CDR3 reads CATSTGKTRTYEQYF. CDR3 nucleotide sequence: TGTGCCACCAGCACAGGAAAGACTAGGACCTACGAGCAGTACTTC. V and J are TRBV15 and TRBJ2-7, with D possibly matching TRBD2 (6 bases). This CDR3 is built from 15 residues. The germline V gene encodes CDR1 LNHNV and CDR2 YYDKDF (reference sequence). Trimming took 4 bases from V and 2 from J, leaving 15 bases between them.

This clone was detected many times. The chain combines TRBV11-3 with TRBJ2-2, with TRBD2 matching over 7 bases. The length of the CDR3 is 18 residues. J lost 0 bases, V lost 4 bases, and 11 bases had no gene match. CDR1 and CDR2 from the germline V gene are SGHNT and YENEEA. In DNA form, the CDR3 reads TGTGCCAGCAGCTCTTTGTTGGTGGGGGGGACGAACACCGGGGAGCTGTTTTTT. Translating gives CASSSLLVGGTNTGELFF.

The sample holds many counts of this clone. The chain employs TRBV28 and TRBJ1-1; no definite D call. V shed 8 bases and J shed 8 bases, with 12 bases lying between them. The germline gives CDR1 MDHEN, CDR2 SYDVKM. CDR3 length equals 11 residues. The CDR3 region is CASFSQVEAFF. In nucleotides, the CDR3 is TGTGCCAGCTTCTCGCAGGTAGAAGCTTTCTTT. Full variable domain (remainder filled in from reference TRBV28 and TRBJ1-1): DVKVTQSSRYLVKRTGEKVFLECVQDMDHENMFWYRQDPGLGLRLIYFSYDVKMKEKGDIPEGYSVSREKKERFSLILESASTNQTSMYLCASFSQVEAFFGQGTRLTVV.

This clone showed up many times. The CDR3 sequence: CASRITGYGYTF. The CDR3 bases are TGTGCCAGCAGAATAACAGGGTATGGCTACACCTTC. V gene TRBV28 combines with J gene TRBJ1-2; possible D gene TRBD1, 6 bases. There are 12 residues in the CDR3. The V end lost 6 bases, the J end lost 5 bases, and 10 bases lay between the germline ends. Germline-derived CDR1 and CDR2 are MDHEN and SYDVKM.

This clone was counted ten times or more. Sequence at one end of the junction differs from germline and may be a read error. The chain combines TRBV19 with TRBJ1-1, with D tentatively TRBD1 (6 bases). Germline loops: CDR1 LNHDA, CDR2 SQIVND (reference sequence). The CDR3 has 12 residues. The CDR3 coding sequence is TGTGCCAGTAGTGAGGACTTCAGGGGTACTTACTTT. Translation: CASSEDFRGTYF.

This clone was found a few times. V usage is TRBV12-3 or TRBV12-4 and J usage is TRBJ2-3; 10 nucleotides match TRBD2. The trim removed 6 bases at V and 0 bases at J, leaving 3 bases unmatched. The CDR3 has 15 residues. Here the CDR3 reads CASSTSGASTDTQYF. CDR3 bases: TGTGCCAGCAGCACTAGCGGGGCTAGCACAGATACGCAGTATTTT.

This clone was seen ten or more times. V usage is TRBV25-1 and J usage is TRBJ1-1; D uncertain. V shed 0 bases and J shed 1 base, with 3 bases lying between them. Germline V gives CDR1 MGHDK, CDR2 SYGVNS. This CDR3 has 13 residues. This CDR3 reads CASSEYWNTEAFF. CDR3 DNA: TGTGCCAGCAGTGAATACTGGAACACTGAAGCTTTCTTT.

This clone has a count of ten or more. This rearrangement joins TRBV7-8 to TRBJ1-2; unclear D gene. CDR3 length equals 13 residues. Germline-derived CDR1 and CDR2 are SGHVS and FQNEAQ. V was cut by 0 bases and J by 3 bases, with 5 bases left in between. CDR3 coding DNA: TGTGCCAGCAGCTTAGCCCTAGACTATGGCTACACCTTC. Amino acid sequence: CASSLALDYGYTF.

This chain joins TRBV9 and TRBJ2-7; the match to TRBD1 covers 7 bases. Germline CDR1 and CDR2: SGDLS and YYNGEE. The ends lost 2 bases at V and 4 bases at J; junction bases unmatched: 9. There are 15 residues in the CDR3. CDR3 bases: TGTGCCAGCAGCGTCAACCCGGGACAGCAATACGAGCAGTACTTC. As protein: CASSVNPGQQYEQYF.

This clone was picked up many times. This CDR3 reads CASSEPGEYAGELFF. CDR3 nucleotides: TGTGCCAGCAGTGAACCCGGGGAGTATGCCGGGGAGCTGTTTTTT. This chain links TRBV6-1 with TRBJ2-2, with D tentatively TRBD2 (5 bases). V gave up 2 bases and J gave up 6 bases, with 13 bases separating them. Germline V gives CDR1 MNHNS, CDR2 SASEGT. The CDR3 spans 15 residues.

CDR3 sequence reads: CSVVFRPGMRAITEAFF. CDR3 bases: TGCAGCGTTGTATTTCGACCAGGGATGAGGGCAATCACTGAAGCTTTCTTT. The chain links TRBV29-1 to TRBJ1-1; weak D call: TRBD1 (5 bases). CDR1 is SQVTM and CDR2 is ANQGSEA in the germline V gene. The V end was cut by 4 bases, the J end by 4 bases, with 25 bases between. The CDR3 runs 17 residues.

At least ten counts were recorded for this clone. The genes are TRBV18 and TRBJ1-1; the D is unclear. The CDR3 is 13 amino acids. V was trimmed by 5 bases and J by 2 bases, leaving 9 bases between them. Germline values: CDR1 KGHSH, CDR2 LQKENI. CDR3 in DNA: TGTGCCAGCTCAGAGGGCTATAACACTGAAGCTTTCTTT. It yields the protein CASSEGYNTEAFF.

This clone was observed many times. The chain uses TRBV19 and TRBJ2-7; a weak D match, TRBD1 (6 bases). Trimming left V 7 bases short and J 6 bases short, with 19 bases between. In germline, CDR1 is LNHDA, CDR2 SQIVND (reference sequence). The CDR3 has 14 amino acids. The CDR3 nucleotides read TGTGCCAGTAAGCAGGGGACGATAGCTAGCGAGCAGTACTTC. Protein product: CASKQGTIASEQYF. Full variable domain (missing parts from reference TRBV19 and TRBJ2-7): DGGITQSPKYLFRKEGQNVTLSCEQNLNHDAMYWYRQDPGQGLRLIYYSQIVNDFQKGDIAEGYSVSREKKESFPLTVTSAQKNPTAFYLCASKQGTIASEQYFGPGTRLTVT.